Following are 22 T cell receptor beta chains from one sample sequenced in a study of blood T cell repertoires in COVID-19. TCRdb's copy holds only in-frame clones and misses some; the assay was immunoSEQ multiplex PCR. The sample lists 250,000 to 350,000 clones, about 85% occurring once. Sequencing was carried out using PBMCs or T cells enriched from blood (not recorded which). The receptors were gathered from a woman in her 50s who had recovered from COVID-19.

The chain combines TRBV11-2 with TRBJ2-2, with TRBD2 matching over 13 bases. The CDR3 runs 16 residues. The V and J ends lost 1 base and 7 bases, in that order; junction bases with no gene match: 3. The germline gives CDR1 SGHAT, CDR2 FQNNGV. CDR3 sequence: CASSLGLAGGLGELFF. The CDR3 DNA reads TGTGCCAGCAGCTTAGGACTAGCGGGAGGTCTCGGGGAGCTGTTTTTT.

The rearrangement uses TRBV4-2 and TRBJ2-3; 13 bases are a match to TRBD2. V lost 2 bases and J lost 3; bases outside the gene matches: 11. CDR3 length: 19 amino acids. Germline assignment: CDR1 LGHNA and CDR2 YNFKEQ. The CDR3 protein is CASSQRFPGLAGNTDTQYF. The CDR3 DNA is TGTGCCAGCAGCCAACGCTTCCCGGGACTAGCGGGAAATACAGATACGCAGTATTTT.

This sequence joins TRBV20-1 and TRBJ1-1; D is ambiguous. In germline, CDR1 is DFQATT, CDR2 SNEGSKA (reference sequence). The CDR3 contains 11 residues. Trimming removed 8 bases at V and 1 base at J, with 8 bases between. The CDR3 sequence: CSSSENTEAFF. CDR3 in DNA: TGCAGTTCATCAGAGAACACTGAAGCTTTCTTT.

The chain is built from TRBV5-1 and TRBJ1-6; D call uncertain. The germline CDR1 and CDR2 sequences are SGHRS and YFSETQ. The CDR3 spans 14 residues. V lost 5 bases, J lost 9 bases, and 15 bases lay in between. The CDR3 nucleotides read TGCGCCAGCAGTAGAGGCCGGGAGGGTTCACCCCTCCACTTT. This gives the protein CASSRGREGSPLHF.

The count of this clone is one. The chain carries TRBV5-5 and TRBJ2-7; weak D call: TRBD1 (8 bases). From germline, CDR1 is SGHKS and CDR2 YYEKEE (reference sequence). The CDR3 has 15 amino acids. V lost 0 bases, J lost 2 bases, and 12 bases lay in between. The CDR3 coding sequence is TGTGCCAGCAGCTTGGGGACAGGGACTACCTACGAGCAGTACTTC. Protein sequence: CASSLGTGTTYEQYF.

Notes on this clone: Other DNA sequences in the same sample also yield this CDR3. This rearrangement joins TRBV7-8 to TRBJ2-3; a possible D gene is TRBD2 (6 bases). This CDR3 is built from 15 residues. The V and J ends lost 2 bases and 0 bases respectively, with 9 bases between them. Germline V gene lookup returns CDR1 SGHVS and CDR2 FQNEAQ. The CDR3 loop reads CASSLSRGSTDTQYF. In nucleotides, the CDR3 is TGTGCCAGCAGCTTAAGTCGGGGGAGCACAGATACGCAGTATTTT.

V is TRBV6-5 and J is TRBJ1-2; perhaps TRBD1 as D (5 bases). Looked up from germline, CDR1 is MNHEY and CDR2 is SVGAGI. V was trimmed by 2 bases and J by 4 bases, leaving 14 bases between them. This CDR3 contains 15 residues. The DNA of the CDR3 is TGTGCCAGCAGTTACGGGGCAGGGCACACCTATGGCTACACCTTC. Translating it yields CASSYGAGHTYGYTF.

This clone has just one count. The chain uses TRBV5-1 and TRBJ2-5, with 8 bases fitting TRBD2. This CDR3 has 13 amino acids. The V segment lost 3 bases and the J segment 5 bases; nucleotides outside the gene matches: 3. Germline lookup yields CDR1 SGHRS and CDR2 YFSETQ. CDR3 sequence reads: CASSSLAGETQYF. The CDR3 region has the DNA TGCGCCAGCAGCTCCCTAGCGGGCGAGACCCAGTACTTC.

This chain joins TRBV9 and TRBJ2-2, with 7 bases aligning to TRBD1. This CDR3 region has 15 residues. J was trimmed by 3 bases and V by 4 bases; bases with no gene match: 6. The V gene's germline CDR1 is SGDLS and CDR2 YYNGEE. CDR3 in amino acids: CASSTRQGYTGELFF. The CDR3 coding sequence is TGTGCCAGCAGCACCCGACAGGGCTACACCGGGGAGCTGTTTTTT.

The genes are TRBV19 and TRBJ1-2, with D hard to call. V lost 4 bases, J lost 4 bases, and 10 bases lay in between. From germline, CDR1 is LNHDA and CDR2 SQIVND (reference sequence). The CDR3 contains 13 residues. The DNA of the CDR3 is TGTGCCAGTAGTAACGCAGAGGGCTATGGCTACACCTTC. It codes for CASSNAEGYGYTF.

The V and J genes are TRBV25-1 and TRBJ2-5, with TRBD2 matching 8 bases. J lost 1 base, V lost 3 bases, and 7 bases had no gene match. The CDR3 extends over 16 amino acids. Looked up from germline, CDR1 is MGHDK and CDR2 is SYGVNS. CDR3 amino acids: CASSERGGRPQETQYF. The CDR3 DNA reads as TGTGCCAGCAGTGAGAGGGGCGGGAGGCCCCAAGAGACCCAGTACTTC.

This clone was observed a handful of times. The genes are TRBV10-2 and TRBJ1-5, with D unresolved. The CDR3 covers 12 residues. Germline CDR1 WSHSY, CDR2 SAAADI. The V end lost 9 bases, the J end lost 4 bases, and 10 bases lay between the germline ends. The CDR3 sequence: CASSTGNQPQHF. In DNA, the CDR3 is TGCGCCAGTAGTACGGGGAATCAGCCCCAGCATTTT.

This rearrangement joins TRBV7-3 to TRBJ1-6; D is undetermined. Germline values: CDR1 SGHTA, CDR2 FQGTGA. V dropped 0 bases and J dropped 7 bases, with 10 bases sitting between them. The CDR3 is 15 residues long. Here the CDR3 reads CASSLTAWSNSPLHF. The CDR3 coding sequence is TGTGCCAGCAGCTTAACGGCCTGGTCGAATTCACCCCTCCACTTT.

The V call is TRBV6-6, the J call TRBJ2-7; D is ambiguous. Germline values: CDR1 MNHNY, CDR2 SVGAGI (reference sequence). The CDR3 contains 11 residues. With 5 bases removed from V and 4 bases from J, the gap between germline ends came to 6 bases. The CDR3 loop reads CASSADYEQYF. The CDR3, as DNA: TGTGCCAGCAGTGCGGATTACGAGCAGTACTTC.

The CDR3 coding sequence is TGTGCCAGCAGTTTAAATCCCGGGACAGCCAACTCCTACAATGAGCAGTTCTTC. It is translated as CASSLNPGTANSYNEQFF. The chain joins TRBV28 to TRBJ2-1, with 7 bases identical to TRBD1. Trimming removed 2 bases from V and 0 bases from J; junction bases left unmatched: 10. Per the germline V gene, CDR1 is MDHEN and CDR2 is SYDVKM. The CDR3 consists of 18 residues. Drawing the rest from reference TRBV28 and TRBJ2-1, the complete variable domain is DVKVTQSSRYLVKRTGEKVFLECVQDMDHENMFWYRQDPGLGLRLIYFSYDVKMKEKGDIPEGYSVSREKKERFSLILESASTNQTSMYLCASSLNPGTANSYNEQFFGPGTRLTVL.

The chain is built from TRBV29-1 and TRBJ2-1; 7 bases are shared with TRBD2. CDR3 length: 15 residues. V was clipped by 8 bases and J by 0 bases; unmatched bases: 10. CDR1 is SQVTM, CDR2 ANQGSEA, per germline. The CDR3 reads CSTLGTMSSYNEQFF. CDR3 DNA sequence: TGCAGCACCCTAGGGACTATGAGCTCCTACAATGAGCAGTTCTTC.

A word on this clone: The junction shows a germline mismatch at one end, possibly a read error. The chain carries TRBV9 and TRBJ1-1; D is unclear. CDR1 is SGDLS and CDR2 is YYNGEE in the germline V gene. CDR3 length: 13 amino acids. The CDR3 DNA is TGTGCCAGCAGCGTAGCTGCGAACGCTGAAGCTTTCTTT. It encodes CASSVAANAEAFF.

The chain uses TRBV7-8 and TRBJ2-7; D unresolved. This CDR3 is built from 15 residues. Deletions cut 5 bases from V and 0 bases from J, with 14 bases between. The germline gives CDR1 SGHVS, CDR2 FQNEAQ. CDR3 sequence (DNA): TGTGCCAGCAGCCCCCGGTTCATCCTCTCCTACGAGCAGTACTTC. Its translation: CASSPRFILSYEQYF.

This chain joins TRBV27 and TRBJ2-1; a possible D gene is TRBD2 (6 bases). V lost 7 bases and J 4 bases, leaving 14 bases between the germline ends. Germline CDR1 MNHEY, CDR2 SMNVEV (reference sequence). The CDR3 consists of 14 residues. The CDR3 loop reads CASIRAGVYNEQFF. CDR3 DNA sequence: TGTGCCAGCATTCGAGCGGGCGTATACAATGAGCAGTTCTTC.

The rearrangement uses TRBV18 and TRBJ1-6, with a weak D call TRBD1 (6 bases). Germline CDR1 is KGHSH and CDR2 is LQKENI. This CDR3 is built from 14 residues. Trimming shortened V by 6 bases and J by 5 bases, and 11 bases separated the two germline ends. CDR3 nucleotides: TGTGCCAGCTCTCAGGACAGCGATAATTCACCCCTCCACTTT. The encoded protein is CASSQDSDNSPLHF.

This chain uses TRBV21-1 with TRBJ2-7; TRBD2 was called by the table and not checked on the DNA. TRBV21-1 is classified as a pseudogene. The CDR3 has 19 amino acids. CDR3 sequence: CASSKGPAVRGPGNYEQYF. In DNA, the CDR3 is TGTGCCAGCAGCAAAGGACCAGCGGTCCGGGGTCCCGGGAACTACGAGCAGTACTTC.

The genes are TRBV4-1 and TRBJ2-1; possibly TRBD2 for D (5 bases). Trimming removed 2 bases at V and 1 base at J, with 15 bases between. The CDR3 sequence is 17 residues long. Germline CDR1 and CDR2: MGHRA and YSYEKL. CDR3 residues: CASSQSQAGPSYNEQFF. The CDR3 DNA sequence: TGCGCCAGCAGCCAATCGCAGGCGGGTCCTTCCTACAATGAGCAGTTCTTC.